Sequencing of this T cell receptor beta chain was carried out in a study of cytomegalovirus exposure and HLA in healthy donors (dated by TCRdb to about 2017). In terms of the full investigation: According to an earlier analysis of 587 of the donors, 150 million to 200 million T cells yielded roughly 110 million unique TCR beta sequences and roughly 280 Gb of sequence data. To study patterns of TCR occurrence, a later analysis re-analyzed previously published TCR beta repertoires from 650 to 750 donors and added high-resolution HLA genotyping. In a later genetic analysis, genome-wide SNP genotypes for about 65% of the roughly 700 donors were used, and that subset was treated as a discovery cohort. Along with the roughly 710-subject first cohort, a separate validation cohort of around 110 different subjects was used. Both class I and class II loci were covered by HLA typing, at four-digit resolution. On average, roughly 240,000 unique TCR beta nucleotide sequences were sequenced per donor among roughly 430 genotyped donors of the cohort, with roughly 19% of those sequences being non-productive. Typing coverage varied by locus: roughly 620-630 donors for A, B, C, DRB1 and DQB1; approximately 560 for DQA1; over 600 for DPA1; roughly 450 for DPB1. The aim of the study was to test whether cataloging public T cell receptors could identify signatures of past pathogen exposure. Among the roughly 400 genotyped donors, around 79% belonged to the genetic ancestry cluster associated with self-reported Caucasian donors. High-throughput TCR immunosequencing, statistical association of individual TCRs with disease status, and machine learning were combined to predict cytomegalovirus infection status. Every repertoire in the discovery cohort had been generated on one and the same sequencing platform. Roughly 300 gigabases of sequencing data and tens of millions of unique TCR sequences were included in an early release covering roughly 700 HLA-typed donors. Donor age, sex, ethnicity and CMV serostatus were compiled together with the repertoire data. Roughly five DR-DQ haplotypes were handled as single units for association and clustering because linkage in the cohort was strong. Rather than drawing on any new phenotypic data, the later analysis identified candidate immune exposures from TCR beta sequences and the way those sequences occurred across donors. An earlier analysis of fewer than 750 of the donors used high-throughput TCR beta sequencing to judge whether each TCR beta V gene segment behaved as functional or pseudogenic. The study used immunosequencing to profile the T cell repertoires of some 600 subjects and linked those repertoires to cytomegalovirus serostatus. Results and caveats for the whole study, not just this receptor: A further reported finding was that TCR beta sequences accurately predicted the HLA-A and HLA-B alleles for most subjects in the first cohort. Correlated functional status among segregating V segments might be attributable to linkage disequilibrium, but an unknown experimental factor could not be ruled out. An association between a missense DCLRE1C variant and V-gene and J-gene trimming of TCR beta chains was found in a later genetic analysis and replicated in an independent cohort. Some IMGT-functional V segments, including TRBV6-2 and TRBV6-3, could not be distinguished by the 87-base-pair reads and were therefore excluded. In a later analysis, the rate of TCR association differed among HLA loci, with DRB1 alleles having the most associated TCRs and HLA-C alleles having the fewest. A later genetic analysis reported fewer N-insertions in productive TCRs among donors in an Asian-associated ancestry cluster than the roughly 620-donor mean. When HLA alleles, especially DR and DQ, strongly co-occurred, attributing TCR associations to individual alleles was difficult. The study gave a list of around 170 TCR beta chains associated with cytomegalovirus. Because HLA typing was missing for some donors at each locus, association tests included only the typed subset. Presence/absence analyses assumed roughly uniform sequencing depth across donors, an assumption that may not hold. At a false discovery rate of 0.05, a later analysis linked approximately 18,000 TCR beta sequences to specific HLA alleles. In an earlier analysis of under 600 of the donors, most TCR beta V segments were observed in productive rearrangements about 87% or about 30% of the time, broadly matching IMGT annotations. A few of the identified cytomegalovirus-associated TCR beta chains were confirmed in vitro to be specific for cytomegalovirus antigens. Across donors, most TCR sequences were observed very rarely, whereas some public TCRs were present in many individuals. For the cohort, immune exposure information was limited to CMV serostatus. In a later analysis, several top co-occurrence clusters were reported to appear linked to parvovirus B19, influenza, CMV and Epstein-Barr virus. Cytomegalovirus status was reported to be diagnosed by the classifier with high specificity and sensitivity in both the original and validation cohorts. Seventeen rarely observed V segments, including chromosome 9 orphons, were excluded from the earlier analysis of 550 to 700 of the donors because counts were too low. In a later analysis, most CMV-associated TCR beta chains were found to appear HLA-restricted, with HLA associations seemingly driven largely by CMV exposure. According to the authors, the approach could potentially be generalized to other disease states and immunological phenotypes. In this cohort, only TCR beta chains were sequenced, and detectable features were limited by the absence of alpha or paired-chain data. A cluster of highly shared sequence variants was judged likely to represent a technical artifact of the sequencing pipeline. A later analysis found that HLA-associated TCR beta chains were more clonally expanded and had lower generation probabilities than equally common non-associated chains.

Libraries came from the immunoSEQ multiplex PCR assay. The multiplex PCR relied on a mix of 60 forward primers for TCR Vbeta segments and 13 reverse primers for TCR Jbeta segments. Amplification of the CDR3 region of rearranged TCR beta genes was performed with a multiplex PCR assay on genomic DNA. The amplified TCR beta libraries were sequenced on the Illumina HiSeq System as 87-base-pair reads. Processing in the source paper ran as follows. A later analysis counted approximately 74 million unique TCR beta chains across the 666 repertoires, and around 9.9 million of these chains were shared by at least two donors. Raw reads were error-corrected and collapsed into unique sequences with a nearest-neighbor algorithm that merged closely related sequences to remove PCR and sequencing errors. V, D and J gene segments were assigned by aligning CDR3 sequences to IMGT reference sequences. For a sequence to be retained, a match of at least six nucleotides to both a V gene segment and a J gene segment was required. Rearrangements were classified as productive when the CDR3 lacked stop codons and remained in frame with V and J, and all other rearrangements were classified as non-productive. CDR3 was defined according to IMGT convention as the region running from the second conserved V-encoded cysteine to the conserved J-encoded phenylalanine. In an earlier analysis of roughly 610 of the donors, sequences lacking an unambiguous match to a single V gene segment were excluded. An earlier analysis of just under 600 of the donors called V segments functional above 56.7% productive rearrangements and segregating when the between-donor standard deviation exceeded 5%. A statistical classification framework was built to diagnose cytomegalovirus status from the catalog of TCR beta chain sequences. V and J gene assignment, in a later analysis, came from comparing TCR nucleotide sequences with IMGT/GENE-DB human TR gene sequences. In a later analysis, CDR3 sequences and most-parsimonious VDJ recombination scenarios were assigned using the TCRdist pipeline. A later analysis defined each TCR beta chain by its CDR3 amino acid sequence plus V-gene family, and excluded reads lacking a unique V-gene family. A later analysis removed 550 to 650 highly shared, low-generation-probability nucleotide sequences to deal with suspected cross-contamination and a sequencing artifact. A later analysis calculated a clonal expansion index for each public chain from normalized within-repertoire ranks of inferred template counts. A later analysis computed generation probabilities with a VDJ recombination model fitted to out-of-frame rearrangements, and checked the results against IGoR. In a later analysis, TCR-TCR, TCR-HLA and TCR-CMV co-occurrence was scored with hypergeometric tests, and a repertoire-size bias correction was applied to TCR pairs. False discovery rates were estimated in a later analysis by permuting HLA or CMV assignments 20 times. In a later analysis, co-occurring TCRs were grouped with DBSCAN, and TCRdist sequence similarity was added when clustering was performed within HLA-allele-positive subsets. Repertoires with fewer than 30,000 or more than 120,000 public chains were left out of co-occurrence clustering, as were a handful of repertoires with anomalous nucleotide sharing. This immuneACCESS table, as held by TCRdb, lists in-frame sequences with V and J called but not all clones. Of the missing ones, under half trace to an unresolved V gene in checked studies; the others have no known cause. D and trimming were read from the DNA, whereas the V and J calls and clone size are those reported in that table. In this sample the table shows 130,000 or so clones, about 74% of which occur a single time. The top ten constitute roughly 7% of the sample.

Points on this clone: Its cognate antigen has yet to be identified. Base qualities were left out, and no much larger clone turns up one base away.

Via the germline V gene, CDR1 is MDHEN and CDR2 SYDVKM. V loses 0 bases at its end and J loses 8 bases; junction bases beyond the gene matches: 6. The cysteine opens and the phenylalanine closes a CDR3 of 15 amino acids. CDR3 DNA only is kept here, 45 bases in frame from base 1. The cohort comprised fewer than 700 healthy bone marrow donors. Cohort members were all nominally healthy when sampled, although unrecorded immune exposures were likely present. The donor was CMV seronegative and belonged to the group of under 400 seronegative cohort members. A peripheral blood sample was collected from each donor, and TCR beta sequencing was performed on peripheral blood mononuclear cells. The Qiagen DNeasy Blood Extraction Kit was used to extract genomic DNA from the blood cell samples.

The clonotype originates from a male donor in good health and CMV-seronegative. Recombination joined TRBV28 with TRBJ2-3, with TRBD1 matching 9 junction bases. Material for sequencing was PBMCs. The nucleotides are TGTGCCAGCAGTTTATGGGGACAGGGTTCAAGTACGCAGTATTTT. It translates as CASSLWGQGSSTQYF.